The 19 T cell receptor beta chains reported below all come from one sample, sequenced in a study of cytomegalovirus exposure and HLA in healthy donors. The PCR made use of 60 Vbeta and 13 Jbeta primers. Produced via immunoSEQ multiplex PCR; TCRdb's table is partial and in-frame only. Of more than 150,000 clones listed, around 80% were seen once; the top ten hold about 2.1%. The sample was PBMCs. The origin of the receptors is a woman aged 30 to 39 in good health and CMV-seronegative.

The chain links TRBV6-5 to TRBJ1-2; D is possibly TRBD1 (6 bases). The CDR3 consists of 13 residues. The V and J ends lost 4 bases and 8 bases respectively, with 14 bases between them. The V gene's germline CDR1 is MNHEY and CDR2 SVGAGI. CDR3 sequence (DNA): TGTGCCAGCAGTTCGCAGGGGAAACGCGGCTACACCTTC. Translating gives CASSSQGKRGYTF.

The chain couples TRBV27 to TRBJ1-4; 11 nucleotides agree with TRBD1. V was clipped by 6 bases and J by 8 bases; unmatched bases: 5. CDR3 length: 14 residues. The germline V gene has CDR1 MNHEY and CDR2 SMNVEV (reference sequence). Written as DNA, the CDR3 is TGTGCCAGCAGGCGGACAGGGGGCAGGGAAAAACTGTTTTTT. Encoded protein: CASRRTGGREKLFF.

The J gene is TRBJ1-2, the V gene TRBV5-4; possible D gene TRBD1, 5 bases. Germline CDR1 and CDR2: SGHNT and YYREEE (reference sequence). The CDR3 runs 14 residues. V was cut by 0 bases and J by 5 bases, with 11 bases left in between. CDR3 region: CASSLGGAGYGYTF. The CDR3 DNA sequence: TGTGCCAGCAGCTTGGGGGGCGCGGGGTATGGCTACACCTTC.

The chain recombines TRBV5-6 with TRBJ2-1; tentative D call: TRBD2 (5 bases). CDR1 and CDR2 from the germline V gene are SGHDT and YYEEEE. This CDR3 has 17 amino acids. V was pared by 4 bases and J by 0 bases, with 17 bases between. The CDR3 DNA reads as TGTGCCAGCAGCATACGTCTGACGGGGAACTCCTACAATGAGCAGTTCTTC. It encodes CASSIRLTGNSYNEQFF.

This clone showed up just once. The chain combines TRBV6-5 with TRBJ2-7, with a possible D match to TRBD2 (5 bases). Trimming shortened V by 6 bases and J by 0 bases, and 9 bases separated the two germline ends. CDR1 and CDR2 (germline): MNHEY, SVGAGI. The CDR3 consists of 13 residues. CDR3 nucleotide sequence: TGTGCCAGCAGAGAGGGCCACTCCTACGAGCAGTACTTC. This sequence encodes CASREGHSYEQYF.

In its sample, this clone was seen a few times. The chain couples TRBV10-1 to TRBJ2-5; possible D gene TRBD2, 6 bases. Germline V CDR1 and CDR2: WNHNN, SYGVQD (reference sequence). The CDR3 has 14 amino acids. Trimming pared 0 bases from V and 5 bases from J, leaving 10 bases between. DNA of the CDR3: TGCGCCAGCAGTGAGTCCGGGAGACTTGAGACCCAGTACTTC. It specifies CASSESGRLETQYF.

The chain uses TRBV11-2 and TRBJ2-4; D is undetermined. This CDR3 is 15 amino acids long. V lost 2 bases, J lost 2 bases, and 10 bases lay in between. Germline V CDR1 and CDR2: SGHAT, FQNNGV. CDR3 nucleotide sequence: TGTGCCAGCAGCTTATTCATGGGCACCAAAAACATTCAGTACTTC. This translates into CASSLFMGTKNIQYF.

The chain links TRBV9 to TRBJ2-1, with 10 positions matching TRBD2. Germline V gene data show CDR1 as SGDLS and CDR2 as YYNGEE. Losses at the gene ends were 5 bases for V and 2 bases for J; bases not matched to a gene: 7. This CDR3 contains 16 residues. Here the CDR3 reads CASSRPSGGPYNEQFF. Written as DNA, the CDR3 is TGTGCCAGCAGTCGCCCTAGCGGGGGCCCCTACAATGAGCAGTTCTTC.

The J gene is TRBJ1-1, the V gene TRBV9, with D perhaps TRBD1 (5 bases). The CDR3 contains 15 residues. Germline loops: CDR1 SGDLS, CDR2 YYNGEE. Trimming pared 0 bases from V and 0 bases from J, leaving 9 bases between. CDR3 sequence (DNA): TGTGCCAGCAGCGTAGAGGGGTTCATGAACACTGAAGCTTTCTTT. It translates to CASSVEGFMNTEAFF.

The chain links TRBV13 to TRBJ1-2; TRBD1 aligns across 11 bases. The ends lost 10 bases at V and 6 bases at J; junction bases unmatched: 10. The CDR3 loop spans 14 amino acids. CDR1 PRHDT and CDR2 FYEKMQ come from the germline V gene (reference sequence). In nucleotides, the CDR3 is TGTGCCACTACACTCGGACAGGGGGCACATGGCTACACCTTC. The encoded protein is CATTLGQGAHGYTF.

The chain carries TRBV30 and TRBJ1-5; D might be TRBD1 (6 bases). Germline V gives CDR1 GTSNPN, CDR2 SVGIG (reference sequence). The CDR3 length is 15 residues. The V end was cut by 0 bases, the J end by 3 bases, with 12 bases between. The CDR3 sequence: CAWSVTRGFNQPQHF. For the CDR3, the DNA is TGTGCCTGGAGTGTAACCAGGGGCTTCAATCAGCCCCAGCATTTT.

The chain uses TRBV4-1 and TRBJ2-3; possible D gene TRBD2, 5 bases. V was clipped by 1 base and J by 3 bases, with 14 bases between them. The germline CDR1 and CDR2 sequences are MGHRA and YSYEKL. This CDR3 has 16 amino acids. The chain's CDR3 is CASSQGTRVDTDTQYF. In nucleotides, the CDR3 is TGCGCCAGCAGCCAAGGGACTCGAGTTGATACAGATACGCAGTATTTT.

The rearrangement uses TRBV5-1 and TRBJ1-1; 7 bases fit TRBD1. The CDR3 runs to 14 residues. Germline V CDR1 and CDR2: SGHRS, YFSETQ. Trimming took 4 bases from V and 2 from J; bases not matched to a gene: 5. DNA of the CDR3: TGCGCCAGCAGCATCAGACAGGGAAACACTGAAGCTTTCTTT. Translated, it gives CASSIRQGNTEAFF.

V is TRBV5-1 and J is TRBJ1-1, with a tentative D call TRBD1 (5 bases). Germline V gene lookup returns CDR1 SGHRS and CDR2 YFSETQ. Trimming took off 5 bases at V and 0 bases at J, with 17 bases between the two ends. The CDR3 sequence is 16 residues long. The DNA for the CDR3 is TGCGCCAGCAGTCTATACGAAGGGGCCATGAACACTGAAGCTTTCTTT. Its protein product is CASSLYEGAMNTEAFF.

The chain employs TRBV7-2 and TRBJ1-1; 7 positions match TRBD1. The V gene end was trimmed by 1 base and the J gene end by 5 bases; junction bases not matched to a gene: 4. CDR3 length: 14 residues. Germline CDR1 reads SGHTA; CDR2 reads FQGNSA. CDR3 loop: CASSLDRGHTEAFF. CDR3 nucleotide sequence: TGTGCCAGCAGCTTAGACAGGGGCCATACTGAAGCTTTCTTT.

This CDR3 is CASSVGTGGFEQYF. CDR3 nucleotides: TGTGCCAGCAGCGTAGGGACAGGGGGCTTCGAGCAGTACTTC. The chain joins TRBV9 to TRBJ2-7; 11 bases line up with TRBD1. Trimming removed 0 bases from V and 6 bases from J; junction bases left unmatched: 2. The CDR3 is made up of 14 amino acids. CDR1 and CDR2 (germline): SGDLS, YYNGEE.

The chain is built from TRBV2 and TRBJ1-1; 7 nucleotides line up with TRBD1. This CDR3 region has 13 residues. CDR1 is SNHLY and CDR2 is FYNNEI in the germline V gene. J lost 3 bases, V lost 7 bases, and 5 bases had no gene match. DNA of the CDR3: TGTGCCAGCATGACGGGACAGTACACTGAAGCTTTCTTT. Translation: CASMTGQYTEAFF. The entire variable domain, with the rest obtained from reference TRBV2 and TRBJ1-1, is as follows: EPEVTQTPSHQVTQMGQEVILRCVPISNHLYFYWYRQILGQKVEFLVSFYNNEISEKSEIFDDQFSVERPDGSNFTLKIRSTKLEDSAMYFCASMTGQYTEAFFGQGTRLTVV.

V usage is TRBV5-1 and J usage is TRBJ2-3; tentative D call: TRBD2 (5 bases). Germline V gene sequence: CDR1 SGHRS, CDR2 YFSETQ. The CDR3 spans 15 residues. V gave up 4 bases and J gave up 2 bases, with 14 bases separating them. The CDR3 spells CASSHGRGNTDTQYF. The CDR3 coding sequence is TGCGCCAGCAGCCACGGCCGGGGTAACACAGATACGCAGTATTTT.

The J gene is TRBJ2-7, the V gene TRBV19; 9 bases agree with TRBD1. CDR3 length: 16 amino acids. The ends lost 5 bases at V and 5 bases at J; junction bases unmatched: 13. The germline gives CDR1 LNHDA, CDR2 SQIVND (reference sequence). Here the CDR3 reads CASSVSPTGGKNEQYF. CDR3 bases: TGTGCCAGTAGTGTCAGCCCGACAGGGGGGAAGAACGAGCAGTACTTC. Complete variable domain (other parts from reference TRBV19 and TRBJ2-7): DGGITQSPKYLFRKEGQNVTLSCEQNLNHDAMYWYRQDPGQGLRLIYYSQIVNDFQKGDIAEGYSVSREKKESFPLTVTSAQKNPTAFYLCASSVSPTGGKNEQYFGPGTRLTVT.